The 3 T cell receptor beta chains below were found in one sample sequenced in a study of Graves' ophthalmopathy and Graves' hyperthyroidism. Amplification from RNA transcripts yielded the TCR beta CDR3 regions. RT-PCR was first run with HTBI primers, then multiplex PCR in a second round. Each CDR3 protein is one row after TCRdb ran MiXCR on the multiplex PCR reads. The repertoire holds over a million distinct CDR3 sequences, with less than 45% as singletons. The sequenced sample was peripheral blood or thyroid tissue (not recorded which). These receptors originate from an adult man with Graves' hyperthyroidism.

A word on this clonotype: Because the CDR3 is missing its conserved closing phenylalanine or tryptophan, this is likely a read error. The DNA is left out, because the CDR3 cannot be placed on it with certainty; the CDR3 is given as TCRdb lists it. This sequence joins TRBV5-1 and TRBJ2-6; TRBD1 is taken as the D call from the table, unchecked against the DNA. Germline V gene sequence: CDR1 SGHRS, CDR2 YFSETQ. The length of the CDR3 is 9 amino acids, counting both ends. This CDR3 reads CASTDPANT.

The chain links TRBV25-1 to TRBJ1-2, with 7 nucleotides matching TRBD1. The CDR3 totals 14 residues. Germline V gene sequence: CDR1 MGHDK, CDR2 SYGVNS. The CDR3 spells CARVDRESFYGYTF. The CDR3 DNA reads TGTGCTAGGGTAGACAGGGAGTCCTTCTATGGCTACACCTTC.

This clonotype was counted at least ten times. The chain employs TRBV24-1 and TRBJ1-1; 12 positions agree with TRBD1. The CDR3 runs 17 residues. Looked up from germline, CDR1 is KGHDR and CDR2 is SFDVKD. J lost 3 bases, V lost 3 bases, and 7 bases had no gene match. In nucleotides, the CDR3 is TGTGCCACCAGTGATCTTCGGGACAGGGGGCGATACACTGAAGCTTTCTTT. Translated: CATSDLRDRGRYTEAFF.